The 20 T cell receptor beta chains in this list originate from one sample, sequenced in a study of blood T cell repertoires in COVID-19. Produced via immunoSEQ multiplex PCR; TCRdb's table is partial and in-frame only. The sample shows around 250,000 clones, more than 75% of them seen only once. The sequenced sample consisted of peripheral blood. Receptors were obtained from a man aged 40-50 years with active or convalescent COVID-19.

This clone was counted once. The rearrangement uses TRBV6-5 and TRBJ1-6, with D unclear. With 5 bases removed from V and 7 bases from J, the gap between germline ends came to 6 bases. The germline CDR1 and CDR2 sequences are MNHEY and SVGAGI. The CDR3 length is 12 residues. Here the CDR3 reads CASSTLNSPLHF. The CDR3 region has the DNA TGTGCCAGCAGTACTCTAAATTCACCCCTCCACTTT.

V and J are TRBV5-1 and TRBJ2-5; 10 bases are shared with TRBD1. The CDR3 has 17 amino acids. Germline trimming cut 0 bases from V and 3 bases from J; bases unmatched to any gene: 8. Germline V gene data show CDR1 as SGHRS and CDR2 as YFSETQ. The CDR3 bases are TGCGCCAGCAGCTTGGACCGGGACAGGGGTAGGGAAGAGACCCAGTACTTC. Translation gives CASSLDRDRGREETQYF.

About this clone itself: The same CDR3 also results from other DNA sequences found in this sample. The chain carries TRBV12-3 or TRBV12-4 and TRBJ1-5, with D unclear. The CDR3 consists of 13 residues. V lost 1 base and J 5 bases, leaving 6 bases between the germline ends. As DNA, the CDR3 is TGTGCCAGCAGTTTAGAGGGAGATCAGCCCCAGCATTTT. Translated: CASSLEGDQPQHF.

In its sample, this clone was seen a few times. In nucleotides, the CDR3 is TGTGCCAGCAACGGAGGGGCGGAAGATGAGCAGTTCTTC. This codes for CASNGGAEDEQFF. The V call is TRBV9, the J call TRBJ2-1; D perhaps matches TRBD2 (6 bases). Germline assignment: CDR1 SGDLS and CDR2 YYNGEE. With 6 bases removed from V and 8 bases from J, the gap between germline ends came to 15 bases. This CDR3 spans 13 amino acids.

The chain recombines TRBV2 with TRBJ1-1, with a possible D match to TRBD1 (5 bases). The CDR3 extends over 13 amino acids. With 4 bases removed from V and 5 bases from J, the gap between germline ends came to 11 bases. Germline CDR1 and CDR2: SNHLY and FYNNEI. The CDR3 bases are TGTGCCAGCAGTGTGGGGGGTTTTACTGAAGCTTTCTTT. Translated, it gives CASSVGGFTEAFF. The full variable domain, completed using reference TRBV2 and TRBJ1-1, is EPEVTQTPSHQVTQMGQEVILRCVPISNHLYFYWYRQILGQKVEFLVSFYNNEISEKSEIFDDQFSVERPDGSNFTLKIRSTKLEDSAMYFCASSVGGFTEAFFGQGTRLTVV.

V and J are TRBV29-1 and TRBJ1-4; D remains unclear. Germline CDR1 SQVTM, CDR2 ANQGSEA. With 5 bases removed from V and 4 bases from J, the gap between germline ends came to 11 bases. There are 13 residues in the CDR3. CDR3 DNA: TGCAGCGTTAAAGGTTTCGGTAATGAAAAACTGTTTTTT. This encodes CSVKGFGNEKLFF.

The chain is built from TRBV27 and TRBJ1-1; 8 bases line up with TRBD1. The CDR3 runs 14 residues. Germline V CDR1 and CDR2: MNHEY, SMNVEV (reference sequence). After removal of 3 bases from V and 5 bases from J, the junction contained 5 bases not matched to a gene. The CDR3 sequence is CASSLFDRGTEAFF. The CDR3 region has the DNA TGTGCCAGCAGTTTGTTTGACAGGGGAACTGAAGCTTTCTTT.

The V gene is TRBV5-1, the J gene TRBJ2-3, with TRBD2 identical over 7 bases. The CDR3 loop spans 16 amino acids. The ends lost 0 bases at V and 4 bases at J; junction bases unmatched: 8. Per germline, CDR1 SGHRS and CDR2 YFSETQ. CDR3 DNA: TGCGCCAGCAGCTTGGGCCTAGCGGCGGAGGCAGATACGCAGTATTTT. Translated, it gives CASSLGLAAEADTQYF.

The gene calls are TRBV12-3 or TRBV12-4 and TRBJ2-7, with D perhaps matching TRBD2 (5 bases). V was clipped by 0 bases and J by 4 bases, with 7 bases between them. The CDR3 has 13 amino acids. CDR3 residues: CASSLARGYEQYF. The CDR3, as DNA: TGTGCCAGCAGTTTAGCCCGGGGTTACGAGCAGTACTTC.

V usage is TRBV28 and J usage is TRBJ1-2; D call uncertain. The length of the CDR3 is 12 residues. Trimming left V 2 bases short and J 2 bases short, with 3 bases between. The germline V gene has CDR1 MDHEN and CDR2 SYDVKM. CDR3 residues: CASSLENYGYTF. The CDR3 DNA reads as TGTGCCAGCAGTTTAGAGAACTATGGCTACACCTTC.

A single count supports this clone. The V call is TRBV6-5, the J call TRBJ2-4; TRBD2 might be the D (6 bases). Germline V gene sequence: CDR1 MNHEY, CDR2 SVGAGI. Trimming took off 6 bases at V and 13 bases at J, with 19 bases between the two ends. This CDR3 spans 13 amino acids. In DNA form, the CDR3 reads TGTGCCAGCAGCGGGAGCGCCGGGACTTTACAGTACTTC. Translating gives CASSGSAGTLQYF.

The chain uses TRBV6-8 and TRBJ1-6, with D tentatively TRBD1 (5 bases). Trimming cost V 6 bases and J 12 bases, with 21 bases left between them. The CDR3 loop spans 15 amino acids. Germline V CDR1 and CDR2: MNHGY, SAAAGT. This CDR3 reads CASSQNGTPSGPLHF. DNA of the CDR3: TGTGCCAGCAGCCAAAACGGGACTCCCTCGGGACCCCTCCACTTT.

This CDR3 reads CASSQGWDTTYEQYF. CDR3 bases: TGTGCCAGCAGCCAAGGGTGGGACACTACCTACGAGCAGTACTTC. This rearrangement joins TRBV3-1 (or the pseudogene TRBV3-2) to TRBJ2-7; TRBD1 might be the D (6 bases). V lost 1 base, J lost 2 bases, and 12 bases lay in between. Germline CDR1 is LGHDT and CDR2 is YNNKEL (reference sequence). The CDR3 is 15 amino acids.

The chain recombines TRBV7-3 with TRBJ2-7; 7 bases agree with TRBD1. The V gene's germline CDR1 is SGHTA and CDR2 FQGTGA. With V trimmed by 4 bases and J by 2 bases, 8 bases remained unmatched. This CDR3 has 15 amino acids. The CDR3 bases are TGTGCCAGCAGCTATCGACAGGGAATACCCTACGAGCAGTACTTC. Translated: CASSYRQGIPYEQYF.

The rearrangement joins TRBV5-4 to TRBJ2-5, with 10 bases identical to TRBD2. J lost 5 bases, V lost 0 bases, and 10 bases had no gene match. CDR3 size: 17 residues. Germline CDR1 is SGHNT and CDR2 is YYREEE (reference sequence). The CDR3 region is CASSLAGASGGLETQYF. The CDR3 DNA reads TGTGCCAGCAGCTTGGCTGGGGCTAGCGGGGGCTTGGAGACCCAGTACTTC.

J is TRBJ1-2 and V is TRBV7-9; a possible D gene is TRBD1 (6 bases). V gave up 5 bases and J gave up 2 bases, with 12 bases separating them. Germline loops: CDR1 SEHNR, CDR2 FQNEAQ (reference sequence). The CDR3 loop spans 14 amino acids. The CDR3 region has the DNA TGTGCCAGCAGCGCAACAGGGAACAACTATGGCTACACCTTC. This gives the protein CASSATGNNYGYTF.

The V gene is TRBV20-1, the J gene TRBJ1-2; 8 bases match TRBD1. V trimming: 6 bases; J trimming: 6 bases; junction bases outside the gene matches: 3. Germline-derived CDR1 and CDR2 are DFQATT and SNEGSKA (reference sequence). This CDR3 contains 11 residues. DNA of the CDR3: TGCAGTGCCAGGACAGGGAATGGCTACACCTTC. Translated: CSARTGNGYTF.

As DNA, the CDR3 is TGTGCCAGCAGCCGAGAGACAGGGGTCCCCTACGAGCAGTACTTC. Translating it yields CASSRETGVPYEQYF. The chain is built from TRBV3-1 (or the pseudogene TRBV3-2) and TRBJ2-7, with 8 bases identical to TRBD1. V was pared by 4 bases and J by 2 bases, with 7 bases of the junction left unmatched. CDR1 and CDR2 from the germline V gene are LGHDT and YNNKEL (reference sequence). The CDR3 runs 15 residues.

The rearrangement uses TRBV6-4 and TRBJ1-2; 8 nucleotides line up with TRBD1. Trimming took 0 bases from V and 8 from J; bases not matched to a gene: 8. The CDR3 spans 15 residues. Germline CDR1 MRHNA, CDR2 SNTAGT. The CDR3 DNA is TGTGCCAGCAGTGACTCCGGACAGGGAGTGGGGGGCTACACCTTC. Its protein product is CASSDSGQGVGGYTF.

The chain employs TRBV5-4 and TRBJ2-5; 7 bases fit TRBD1. Germline lookup yields CDR1 SGHNT and CDR2 YYREEE (reference sequence). Trimming at V came to 4 bases and at J to 3 bases, leaving 3 bases not matched to a gene. This CDR3 comprises 13 residues. CDR3 nucleotides: TGTGCCAGCAGCGAGGGGACAGAAGAGACCCAGTACTTC. Translation gives CASSEGTEETQYF.